What follows are 7 T cell receptor beta chains derived from one specimen sequenced in a study of shared clonotypes between healthy human individuals. Repertoires were generated with immunoSEQ multiplex PCR, while TCRdb's copy carries only in-frame clones and drops some. The data show fewer than 2.5 million clones, 90% to 95% seen once. Material: naive CD4+ T cells from PBMCs. Subset indicated: CD45RA+ positively selected. These receptors were obtained from a young man in good health. Some clones in this sample may be carry-over from other donors' samples.

V is TRBV4-1 and J is TRBJ1-3; maybe TRBD1 (5 bases). Germline V gene data show CDR1 as MGHRA and CDR2 as YSYEKL. V was clipped by 2 bases and J by 5 bases, with 16 bases between them. The CDR3 is made up of 16 amino acids. In DNA, the CDR3 is TGCGCCAGCAGCCAACCCCCCCGCAGGGATCGAAACACCATATATTTT. The encoded protein is CASSQPPRRDRNTIYF.

To note about this clone: This sample also contains other DNA sequences that code for the same CDR3. DNA for the CDR3: TGTGCCAGCAGCTCTCGGACAGGGCACCAAGAGACCCAGTACTTC. Encoded protein: CASSSRTGHQETQYF. The chain couples TRBV7-2 to TRBJ2-5; TRBD1 matches at 8 bases. With 4 bases clipped from V and 0 bases from J, the junction kept 4 bases outside the gene matches. CDR1 and CDR2 from the germline V gene are SGHTA and FQGNSA. This CDR3 region has 15 residues.

The V call is TRBV6-6, the J call TRBJ2-7; 10 nucleotides agree with TRBD2. The CDR3 spans 16 residues. Unmatched junction bases numbered 6, after V lost 4 bases and J lost 0 bases. CDR1 is MNHNY and CDR2 is SVGAGI in the germline V gene (reference sequence). CDR3 sequence: CASSSTGTSDSYEQYF. In nucleotides, the CDR3 is TGTGCCAGCAGTTCGACCGGGACTAGCGACTCCTACGAGCAGTACTTC.

The sample holds one count of this clone. The V call is TRBV5-1, the J call TRBJ1-3, with a weak D call TRBD1 (5 bases). V dropped 3 bases and J dropped 2 bases, with 15 bases sitting between them. Germline lookup yields CDR1 SGHRS and CDR2 YFSETQ. The CDR3 sequence is 16 residues long. The CDR3 protein is CASSWGDRQPGNTIYF. The CDR3 DNA reads as TGCGCCAGCAGCTGGGGGGATCGTCAGCCTGGAAACACCATATATTTT.

This clone showed up just once. The chain has TRBV11-3 and TRBJ1-5, with 9 bases fitting TRBD1. V dropped 2 bases and J dropped 5; count of bases not matched to a gene: 4. The CDR3 spans 15 residues. Looked up from germline, CDR1 is SGHNT and CDR2 is YENEEA. CDR3 coding DNA: TGTGCCAGCAGCTTACCGGGACAGGGATATCAGCCCCAGCATTTT. Translated, it gives CASSLPGQGYQPQHF.

This chain uses TRBV7-6 with TRBJ1-2, with 11 bases that match TRBD1. V dropped 4 bases and J dropped 7; count of bases not matched to a gene: 8. Germline values: CDR1 SGHVS, CDR2 FNYEAQ. This CDR3 region has 15 residues. The CDR3 protein is CASSSPDRGLGGYTF. Written as DNA, the CDR3 is TGTGCCAGCAGCTCCCCGGACAGGGGGCTTGGTGGCTACACCTTC.

V and J are TRBV5-6 and TRBJ2-7; 9 nucleotides align to TRBD1. CDR3 length: 14 amino acids. The junction had 8 bases not matched to a gene; V was cut back by 1 base and J by 9 bases. Germline V gene sequence: CDR1 SGHDT, CDR2 YYEEEE. The DNA of the CDR3 is TGTGCCAGCAGCTTGCCGGGGACAGGGTCCGTGCAGTACTTC. Amino acid sequence: CASSLPGTGSVQYF. Based on the CDR3 plus reference TRBV5-6 and TRBJ2-7, the full variable domain is DAGVTQSPTHLIKTRGQQVTLRCSPKSGHDTVSWYQQALGQGPQFIFQYYEEEERQRGNFPDRFSGHQFPNYSSELNVNALLLGDSALYLCASSLPGTGSVQYFGPGTRLTVT.